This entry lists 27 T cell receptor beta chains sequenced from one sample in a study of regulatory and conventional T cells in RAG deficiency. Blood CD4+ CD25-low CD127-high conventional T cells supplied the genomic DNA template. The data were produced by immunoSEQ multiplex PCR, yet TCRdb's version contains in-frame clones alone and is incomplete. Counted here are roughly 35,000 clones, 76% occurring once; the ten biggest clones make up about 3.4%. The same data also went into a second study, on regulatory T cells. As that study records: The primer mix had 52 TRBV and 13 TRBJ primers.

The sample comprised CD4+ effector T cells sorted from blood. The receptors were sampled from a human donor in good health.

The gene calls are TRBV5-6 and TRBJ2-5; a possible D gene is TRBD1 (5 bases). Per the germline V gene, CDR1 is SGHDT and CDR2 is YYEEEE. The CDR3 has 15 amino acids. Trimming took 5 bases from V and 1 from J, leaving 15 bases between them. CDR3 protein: CASRSLGELQETQYF. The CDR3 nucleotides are TGTGCCAGCAGGAGTTTAGGGGAACTCCAAGAGACCCAGTACTTC.

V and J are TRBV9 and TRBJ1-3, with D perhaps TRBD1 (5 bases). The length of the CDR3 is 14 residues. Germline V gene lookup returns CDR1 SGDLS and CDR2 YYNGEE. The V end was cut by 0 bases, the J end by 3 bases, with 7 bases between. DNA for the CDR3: TGTGCCAGCAGCGTAGTTGGGGGTGGAAACACCATATATTTT. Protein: CASSVVGGGNTIYF.

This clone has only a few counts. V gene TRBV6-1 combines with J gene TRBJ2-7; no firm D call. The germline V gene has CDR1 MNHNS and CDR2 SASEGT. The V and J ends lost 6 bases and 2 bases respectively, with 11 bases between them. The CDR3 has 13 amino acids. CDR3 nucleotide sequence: TGTGCCAGCAGCTATGACCCGACCTACGAGCAGTACTTC. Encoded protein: CASSYDPTYEQYF.

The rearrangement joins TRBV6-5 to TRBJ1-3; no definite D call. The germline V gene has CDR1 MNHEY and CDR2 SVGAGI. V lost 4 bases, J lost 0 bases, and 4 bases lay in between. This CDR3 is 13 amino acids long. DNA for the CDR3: TGTGCCAGCAGTTCCCCCTCTGGAAACACCATATATTTT. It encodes CASSSPSGNTIYF.

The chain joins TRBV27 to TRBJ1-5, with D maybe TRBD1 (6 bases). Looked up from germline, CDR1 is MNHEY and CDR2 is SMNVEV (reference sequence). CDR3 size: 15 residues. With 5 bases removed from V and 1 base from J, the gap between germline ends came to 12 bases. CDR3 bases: TGTGCCAGCAGTCAACAGGGAAGAAGCAATCAGCCCCAGCATTTT. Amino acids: CASSQQGRSNQPQHF.

The CDR3 DNA is TGTGCCAGCAGTGAACGGGGAGGGACGGCCTACGAGCAGTACTTC. Protein sequence: CASSERGGTAYEQYF. The chain is built from TRBV6-1 and TRBJ2-7, with 7 bases aligning to TRBD2. The trim removed 2 bases at V and 2 bases at J, leaving 6 bases unmatched. CDR3 size: 15 residues. Looked up from germline, CDR1 is MNHNS and CDR2 is SASEGT.

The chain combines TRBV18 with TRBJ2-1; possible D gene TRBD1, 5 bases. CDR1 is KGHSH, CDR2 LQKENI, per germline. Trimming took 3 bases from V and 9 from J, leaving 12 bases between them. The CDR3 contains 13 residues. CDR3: CASSPQGFTEQFF. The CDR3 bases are TGTGCCAGCTCACCGCAGGGTTTCACTGAGCAGTTCTTC. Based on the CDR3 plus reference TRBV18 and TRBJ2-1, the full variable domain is NAGVMQNPRHLVRRRGQEARLRCSPMKGHSHVYWYRQLPEEGLKFMVYLQKENIIDESGMPKERFSAEFPKEGPSILRIQQVVRGDSAAYFCASSPQGFTEQFFGPGTRLTVL.

This CDR3 is CASSPGQGIFAQYF. DNA of the CDR3: TGTGCCAGCAGCCCCGGACAGGGAATCTTCGCGCAGTACTTC. The chain joins TRBV14 to TRBJ2-7; 8 bases match TRBD1. The germline V gene has CDR1 SGHDN and CDR2 FVKESK. This CDR3 has 14 residues. V lost 4 bases and J lost 9; bases outside the gene matches: 11.

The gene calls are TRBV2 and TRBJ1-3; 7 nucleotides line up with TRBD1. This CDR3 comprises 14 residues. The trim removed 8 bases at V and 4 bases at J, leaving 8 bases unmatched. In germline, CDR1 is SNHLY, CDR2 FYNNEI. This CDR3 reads CASGLTGSGNTIYF. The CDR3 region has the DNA TGTGCCAGCGGCCTGACAGGGTCAGGAAACACCATATATTTT.

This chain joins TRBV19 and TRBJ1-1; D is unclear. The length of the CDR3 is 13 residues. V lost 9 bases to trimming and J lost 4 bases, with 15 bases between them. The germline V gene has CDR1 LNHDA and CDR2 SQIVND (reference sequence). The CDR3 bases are TGTGCCAGCCACCCTCCCGTTGTCACTGAAGCTTTCTTT. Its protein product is CASHPPVVTEAFF.

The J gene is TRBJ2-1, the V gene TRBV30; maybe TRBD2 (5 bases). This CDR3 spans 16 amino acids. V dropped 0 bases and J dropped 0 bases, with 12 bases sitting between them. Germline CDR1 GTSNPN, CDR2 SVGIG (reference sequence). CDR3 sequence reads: CAWSVRGLSSYNEQFF. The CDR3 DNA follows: TGTGCCTGGAGTGTTCGAGGACTTAGCTCCTACAATGAGCAGTTCTTC.

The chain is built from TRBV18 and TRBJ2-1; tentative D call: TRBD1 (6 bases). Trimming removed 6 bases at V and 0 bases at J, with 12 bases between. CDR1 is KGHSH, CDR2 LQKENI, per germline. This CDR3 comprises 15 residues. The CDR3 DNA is TGTGCCAGCTCCCCAGGACAGAGCTCCTACAATGAGCAGTTCTTC. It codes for CASSPGQSSYNEQFF.

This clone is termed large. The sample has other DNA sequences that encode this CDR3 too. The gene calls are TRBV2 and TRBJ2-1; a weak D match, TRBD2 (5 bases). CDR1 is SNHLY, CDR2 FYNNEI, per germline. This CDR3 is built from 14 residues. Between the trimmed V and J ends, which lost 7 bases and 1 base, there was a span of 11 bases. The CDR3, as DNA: TGTGCCAGCAACGGCGGGTTATCCTACAATGAGCAGTTCTTC. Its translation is CASNGGLSYNEQFF.

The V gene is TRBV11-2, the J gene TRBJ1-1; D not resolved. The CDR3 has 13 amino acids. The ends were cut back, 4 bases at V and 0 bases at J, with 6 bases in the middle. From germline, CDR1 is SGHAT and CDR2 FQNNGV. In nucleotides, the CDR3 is TGTGCCAGCAGCTCTCAGATGAACACTGAAGCTTTCTTT. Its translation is CASSSQMNTEAFF.

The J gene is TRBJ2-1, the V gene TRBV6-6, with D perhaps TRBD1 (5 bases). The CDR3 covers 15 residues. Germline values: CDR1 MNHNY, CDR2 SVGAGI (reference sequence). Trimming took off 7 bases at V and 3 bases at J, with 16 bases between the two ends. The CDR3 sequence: CASTAGRVSYNEQFF. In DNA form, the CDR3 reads TGTGCCAGCACCGCCGGCAGGGTCAGCTACAATGAGCAGTTCTTC.

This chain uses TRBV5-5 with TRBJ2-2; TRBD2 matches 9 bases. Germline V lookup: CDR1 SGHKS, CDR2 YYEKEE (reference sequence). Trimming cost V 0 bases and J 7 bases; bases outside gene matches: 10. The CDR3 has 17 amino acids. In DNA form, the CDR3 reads TGTGCCAGCAGCTTGGGTGCCGGGACTAGCTATATCGGGGAGCTGTTTTTT. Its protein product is CASSLGAGTSYIGELFF. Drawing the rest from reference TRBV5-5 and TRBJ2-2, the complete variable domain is DAGVTQSPTHLIKTRGQQVTLRCSPISGHKSVSWYQQVLGQGPQFIFQYYEKEERGRGNFPDRFSARQFPNYSSELNVNALLLGDSALYLCASSLGAGTSYIGELFFGEGSRLTVL.

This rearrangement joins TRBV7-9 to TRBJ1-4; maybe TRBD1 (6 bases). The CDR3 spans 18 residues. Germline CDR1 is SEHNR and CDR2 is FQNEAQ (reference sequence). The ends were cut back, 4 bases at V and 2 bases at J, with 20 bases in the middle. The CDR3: CASSSPAGAGRTNEKLFF. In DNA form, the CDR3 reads TGTGCCAGCAGCTCCCCAGCGGGGGCGGGTAGGACTAATGAAAAACTGTTTTTT.

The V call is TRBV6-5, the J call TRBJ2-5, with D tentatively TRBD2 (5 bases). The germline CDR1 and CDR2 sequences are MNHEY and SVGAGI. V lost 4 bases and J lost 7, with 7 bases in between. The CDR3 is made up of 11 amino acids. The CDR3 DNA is TGTGCCAGCAGTTCCCGGGGGACCCAGTACTTC. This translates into CASSSRGTQYF.

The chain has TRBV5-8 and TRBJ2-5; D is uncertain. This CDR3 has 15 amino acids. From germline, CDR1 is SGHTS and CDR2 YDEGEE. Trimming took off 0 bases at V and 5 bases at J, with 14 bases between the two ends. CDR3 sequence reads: CASSLAVGGSETQYF. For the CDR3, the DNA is TGTGCCAGCAGCTTGGCGGTAGGTGGTTCGGAGACCCAGTACTTC. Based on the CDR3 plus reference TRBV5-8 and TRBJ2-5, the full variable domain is EAGVTQSPTHLIKTRGQQATLRCSPISGHTSVYWYQQALGLGLQFLLWYDEGEERNRGNFPPRFSGRQFPNYSSELNVNALELEDSALYLCASSLAVGGSETQYFGPGTRLLVL.

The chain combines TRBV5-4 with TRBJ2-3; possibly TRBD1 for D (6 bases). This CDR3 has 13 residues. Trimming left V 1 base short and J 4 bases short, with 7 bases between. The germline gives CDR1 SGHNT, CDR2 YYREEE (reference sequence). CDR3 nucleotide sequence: TGTGCCAGCAGCTTGCCAGGGGCAGATACGCAGTATTTT. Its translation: CASSLPGADTQYF.

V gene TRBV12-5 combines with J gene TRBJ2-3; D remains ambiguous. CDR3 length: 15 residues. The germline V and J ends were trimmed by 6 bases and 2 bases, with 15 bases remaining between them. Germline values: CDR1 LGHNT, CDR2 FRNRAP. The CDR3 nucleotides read TGTGCTAGTGGCTTCGGAGAGCTAAACACAGATACGCAGTATTTT. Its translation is CASGFGELNTDTQYF.

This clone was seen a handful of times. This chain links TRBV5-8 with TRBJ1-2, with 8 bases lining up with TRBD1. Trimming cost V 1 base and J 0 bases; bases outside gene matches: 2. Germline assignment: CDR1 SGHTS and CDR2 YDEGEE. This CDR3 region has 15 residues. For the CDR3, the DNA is TGTGCCAGCAGCTTGCAGGGGGCGGCTAACTATGGCTACACCTTC. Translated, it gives CASSLQGAANYGYTF.

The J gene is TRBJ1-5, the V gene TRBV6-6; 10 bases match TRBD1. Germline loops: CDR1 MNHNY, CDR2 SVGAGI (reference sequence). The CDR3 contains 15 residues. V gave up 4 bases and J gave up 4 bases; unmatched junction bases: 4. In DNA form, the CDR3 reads TGTGCCAGCAGTTCCAGGGACAGGGGAAATCAGCCCCAGCATTTT. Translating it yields CASSSRDRGNQPQHF.

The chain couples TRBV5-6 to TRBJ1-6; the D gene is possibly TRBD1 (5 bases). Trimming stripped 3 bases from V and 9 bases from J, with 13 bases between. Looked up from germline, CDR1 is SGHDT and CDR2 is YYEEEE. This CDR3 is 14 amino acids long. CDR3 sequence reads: CASSSGQAGSPLHF. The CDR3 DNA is TGTGCCAGCAGCTCGGGGCAGGCTGGTTCACCCCTCCACTTT.

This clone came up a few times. CDR3 DNA: TGTGCCAGCAGACCCGGGGGCCATTCACCCCTCCACTTT. This gives the protein CASRPGGHSPLHF. The chain combines TRBV7-2 with TRBJ1-6, with a possible D match to TRBD1 (6 bases). The CDR3 has 13 residues. V lost 6 bases and J lost 8, with 11 bases in between. Germline CDR1 and CDR2: SGHTA and FQGNSA.

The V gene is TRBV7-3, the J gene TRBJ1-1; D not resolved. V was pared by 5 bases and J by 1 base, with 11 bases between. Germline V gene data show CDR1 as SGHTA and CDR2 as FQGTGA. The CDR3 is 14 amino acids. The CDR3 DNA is TGTGCCAGCAGCCTACACCCACCGAACACTGAAGCTTTCTTT. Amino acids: CASSLHPPNTEAFF.

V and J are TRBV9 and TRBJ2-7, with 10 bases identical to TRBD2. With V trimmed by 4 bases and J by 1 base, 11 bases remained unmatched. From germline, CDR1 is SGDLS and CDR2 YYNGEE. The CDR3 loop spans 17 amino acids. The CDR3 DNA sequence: TGTGCCAGCAGCTCAGAGGTTGAGCGGGGGGGGTCCTACGAGCAGTACTTC. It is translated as CASSSEVERGGSYEQYF.